This T cell receptor beta chain was profiled in a study of blood T cell repertoires in COVID-19. The wider study: Spain, Italy and the United States supplied samples that represented acute and convalescent COVID-19. The analysed material was cDNA or gDNA that came from T cells, B-cell-depleted T cells, or PBMCs.

This clone occurred a few times. Profiling relied on immunoSEQ multiplex PCR, and the TCRdb table lists in-frame clones only, not all of them. The sample includes 150,000 or so clones, roughly 84% of them seen just once. The sequence was collected from a man aged 55-75 years who had recovered from COVID-19. The sequencing sample was made of peripheral blood.

The CDR3 is CASSQANPGELFF. The CDR3 bases are TGTGCCAGCAGCCAAGCTAATCCCGGGGAGCTGTTTTTT. This chain uses TRBV3-1 (or the pseudogene TRBV3-2) with TRBJ2-2; no definite D call. Germline V lookup: CDR1 LGHDT, CDR2 YNNKEL (reference sequence). V was shortened by 1 base and J by 6 bases, with 6 bases between the two germline ends. The CDR3 is 13 residues long.